This T cell receptor (beta chain) was observed in a study of metastatic and nonmetastatic thyroid tumors. Study-wide background: Repertoire data that came from the blood and tumor or nodule tissue of malignant and benign thyroid patients were compared.

Original processing methods: The distant-metastasis classifier for papillary thyroid cancer was built from CDR3 differences across clinicopathological groups. TCRdb re-clonotyped the PCR reads through MiXCR. TCRdb, not the authors, supplied the V and J calls. In the table there are approximately 30,000 clones, about 3.9% of which are singletons. Among the patients, none had received any treatment before thyroid surgery. Regarding the study as a whole: Reports indicated that malignant thyroid tumors showed significantly higher TCR beta diversity than benign nodules did, in blood and tumor.

This clone was observed at least ten times. Antigen specificity is unknown. Germline V lookup: CDR1 SNHLY, CDR2 FYNNEI. The CDR3 is made up of 12 amino acids. V was trimmed by 1 base and J by 4 bases, leaving 5 bases between them. The chain has TRBV2 and TRBJ2-7, with D uncertain. The receptor comes from a male donor with papillary thyroid cancer or a benign thyroid nodule (not recorded which). Some clones in this sample may be carry-over from other donors' samples. Material: blood. The CDR3 reads CASSEEGYEQYF. CDR3 sequence (DNA): TGTGCCAGCAGTGAAGAAGGATACGAGCAGTACTTC.